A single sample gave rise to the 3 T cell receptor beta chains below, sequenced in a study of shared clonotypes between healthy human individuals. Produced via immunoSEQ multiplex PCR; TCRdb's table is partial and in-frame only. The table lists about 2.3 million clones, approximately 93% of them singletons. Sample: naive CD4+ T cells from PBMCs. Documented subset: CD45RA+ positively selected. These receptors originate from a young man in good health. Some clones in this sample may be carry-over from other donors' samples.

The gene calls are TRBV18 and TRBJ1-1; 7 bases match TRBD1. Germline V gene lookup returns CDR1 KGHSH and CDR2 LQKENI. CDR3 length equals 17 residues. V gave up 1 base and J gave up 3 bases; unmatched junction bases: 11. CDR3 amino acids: CASSPQATGVGYTEAFF. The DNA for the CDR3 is TGTGCCAGCTCACCACAGGCTACAGGGGTAGGGTACACTGAAGCTTTCTTT. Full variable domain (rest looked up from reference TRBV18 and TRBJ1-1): NAGVMQNPRHLVRRRGQEARLRCSPMKGHSHVYWYRQLPEEGLKFMVYLQKENIIDESGMPKERFSAEFPKEGPSILRIQQVVRGDSAAYFCASSPQATGVGYTEAFFGQGTRLTVV.

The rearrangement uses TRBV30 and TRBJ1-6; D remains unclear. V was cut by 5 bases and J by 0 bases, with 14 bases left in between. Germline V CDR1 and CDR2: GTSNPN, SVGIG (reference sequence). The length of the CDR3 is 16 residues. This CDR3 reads CAWSGVGSSYNSPLHF. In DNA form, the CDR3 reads TGTGCCTGGTCCGGGGTCGGGAGCTCCTATAATTCACCCCTCCACTTT. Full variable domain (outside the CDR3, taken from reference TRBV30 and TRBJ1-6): SQTIHQWPATLVQPVGSPLSLECTVEGTSNPNLYWYRQAAGRGLQLLFYSVGIGQISSEVPQNLSASRPQDRQFILSSKKLLLSDSGFYLCAWSGVGSSYNSPLHFGNGTRLTVT.

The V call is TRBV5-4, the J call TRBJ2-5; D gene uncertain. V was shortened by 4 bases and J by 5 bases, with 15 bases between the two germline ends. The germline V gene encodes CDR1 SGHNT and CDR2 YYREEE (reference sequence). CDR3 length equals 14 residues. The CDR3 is CASSPHTRVETQYF. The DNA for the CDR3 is TGTGCCAGCAGCCCACACACACGGGTGGAGACCCAGTACTTC.